The present entry profiles one T cell receptor beta chain with its context. The germline V gene has CDR1 MNHNY and CDR2 SVGAGI (reference sequence). V was clipped by 0 bases and J by 4 bases; unmatched bases: 6. The CDR3 covers 16 residues. As processed by the authors: Reference gene primers were amplified, and this amplification served to estimate nucleated cell counts. Sequencing was performed with immunoSEQ multiplex PCR; in TCRdb, only in-frame clones are kept and a portion is missing. V and J calls and clone size are given by that table; D and trimming were obtained from the DNA. This sample carries around 19,000 clones, 91% of them seen once, and the ten largest clones take 7.4%. The data stem from a study of blood T cell repertoires in COVID-19. Background on the study: Acute and convalescent COVID-19 samples came from the United States, Italy and Spain. PBMCs, B-cell-depleted T cells, or T cells were the source of the cDNA or gDNA that made up the material.

This chain links TRBV6-6 with TRBJ2-5, with 9 bases that match TRBD1. Sequences were obtained from peripheral blood. The TCR originated in a man in his sixties or seventies with active COVID-19. CDR3 DNA: TGTGCCAGCAGTTACTCCTGGACAGGGGTGGGAGAGACCCAGTACTTC. This codes for CASSYSWTGVGETQYF.